The clone carrying this TCR beta chain was observed many times. Antigen specificity is unknown. These data come from a study of prognosis after radiotherapy for stage I lung cancer. Across the whole study: After radiotherapy, distant metastases were seen in a handful of patients (median roughly seven months), and no significant progression was seen in 15.

The CDR3 spans 17 residues. V gave up 5 bases and J gave up 2 bases, with 22 bases separating them. From germline, CDR1 is MNHNS and CDR2 SASEGT. Study observations and caveats: Patients given stereotactic body radiation therapy showed fewer unique TCR clones afterward, median about 10,000 versus 6,900.

Peripheral blood, in roughly 6-milliliter volumes, was drawn at each of two time points. Genomic DNA was the source, and TCR beta CDR3 was amplified from it by two-round multiplex PCR. The first PCR round targeted every TRBV and TRBJ gene with specific primers. TCRdb reprocessed the multiplex PCR reads via MiXCR and lists one record per CDR3 protein. Of 51,000 or so distinct CDR3 sequences in the sample, under 45% are singletons; the top ten hold about a tenth. The sequence was collected from a donor aged 50 or older with non-small cell lung cancer. Sequencing used PBMCs, obtained before or after stereotactic body radiation therapy (not recorded which). The J gene is TRBJ2-7, the V gene TRBV6-1; no definite D call. CDR3 protein: CASSRTVSKLGTYEQYF. The CDR3 DNA sequence: TGTGCCAGCAGTAGGACCGTTTCAAAACTTGGAACCTACGAGCAGTACTTC.